A single sample is the source of the 17 T cell receptor beta chains below, sequenced in a study of kidney transplant recipient with SARS-CoV-2 infection. Using its own MiXCR run on the reads, TCRdb lists one record per CDR3 protein. The sample records 200,000 to 300,000 distinct CDR3 sequences, more than 25% being singletons. This specimen consisted of a blood sample, obtained at baseline and on roughly day 120 from a kidney transplant recipient. The source is a male patient aged 25-45 years who had COVID-19 and was a kidney transplant recipient. Some T cells may be supplied by the graft donor.

This clonotype has a single count. Being one base from a much bigger clone, this may be a read error. The rearrangement uses TRBV7-8 and TRBJ2-7; 9 nucleotides match TRBD2. This CDR3 region has 16 residues. J gave up 2 bases and V 2 bases, and 7 bases lay outside the gene matches. Germline V gives CDR1 SGHVS, CDR2 FQNEAQ. For the CDR3, the DNA is TGTGCCAGCAGCTTAAGGGCTAGCGGGGATACCTACGAGCAGTACTTC. Protein: CASSLRASGDTYEQYF.

In regard to this clonotype: With a far larger clone one base away, a read error is the likely cause. As the CDR3 is not closed by the conserved phenylalanine or tryptophan, this likely results from a read error. This chain connects TRBV11-2 to TRBJ2-5; TRBD1 matches at 8 bases. The DNA matches TRBJ2-7 better at its end, which makes the J call doubtful. Germline V CDR1 and CDR2: SGHAT, FQNNGV. The CDR3 is 14 amino acids. CDR3 sequence reads: CASTPAGGRYEQYY. The CDR3 DNA reads as TGTGCCAGCACCCCCGCAGGGGGCCGCTACGAGCAGTACTAC.

The chain links TRBV6-4 to TRBJ2-6; a weak D match, TRBD1 (6 bases). Germline V gives CDR1 MRHNA, CDR2 SNTAGT. Trimming left V 2 bases short and J 1 base short, with 6 bases between. The length of the CDR3 is 15 residues. The DNA for the CDR3 is TGTGCCAGCAGTGACACAGGGTCTGGGGCCAACGTCCTGACTTTC. The encoded protein is CASSDTGSGANVLTF.

A note on this clonotype: A much larger clone lies one base from this, so it may be a read error. The CDR3 DNA is TGTGCCAGCAGGGAATACTACGAGCAGTACTTC. This gives the protein CASREYYEQYF. This chain links TRBV6-6 with TRBJ2-7; no clear D. Per the germline V gene, CDR1 is MNHNY and CDR2 is SVGAGI (reference sequence). There are 11 residues in the CDR3. Trimming stripped 6 bases from V and 3 bases from J, with 6 bases between.

J is TRBJ1-1 and V is TRBV20-1; possible D gene TRBD1, 5 bases. The CDR3 contains 13 residues. The germline CDR1 and CDR2 sequences are DFQATT and SNEGSKA (reference sequence). V lost 3 bases, J lost 6 bases, and 14 bases lay in between. Here the CDR3 DNA reads TGCAGTGCTAGTGTGCCAGGGAGAGCTGAAGCTTTCTTT. Protein sequence: CSASVPGRAEAFF.

In this sample, this clonotype turned up many times. CDR3 coding DNA: TGTGCCAGCAAGCGGAGGGGGAATTCACCCCTCCACTTT. Encoded protein: CASKRRGNSPLHF. V and J are TRBV6-5 and TRBJ1-6; weak D call: TRBD1 (6 bases). The CDR3 has 13 residues. Trimming cost V 7 bases and J 7 bases, with 11 bases left between them. Germline V gives CDR1 MNHEY, CDR2 SVGAGI.

Remarks on this clonotype: This may be a read error, as it is one base from a much larger clone. The chain is built from TRBV7-8 and TRBJ1-5; no clear D gene. The CDR3 is made up of 16 amino acids. Germline V gene data show CDR1 as SGHVS and CDR2 as FQNEAQ. In nucleotides, the CDR3 is TGTGTCAGCAGCTTGTCTTACAACCCTAGCAATCAGCCCCAGCATTTT. Protein sequence: CVSSLSYNPSNQPQHF.

This clonotype occurred many times. The rearrangement uses TRBV20-1 and TRBJ2-7, with D possibly matching TRBD2 (5 bases). The CDR3 has 12 residues. Trimming left V 5 bases short and J 3 bases short, with 11 bases between. The germline V gene has CDR1 DFQATT and CDR2 SNEGSKA (reference sequence). CDR3 nucleotide sequence: TGCAGTGCTCCGACTAAGAACTACGAGCAGTACTTC. It encodes CSAPTKNYEQYF.

This clonotype was seen at least ten times. V usage is TRBV5-1 and J usage is TRBJ2-7; 7 positions agree with TRBD1. The CDR3 totals 16 residues. V dropped 0 bases and J dropped 0; count of bases not matched to a gene: 6. Germline-derived CDR1 and CDR2 are SGHRS and YFSETQ. The CDR3 coding sequence is TGCGCCAGCAGCTTGGTATTGGGACAGAGCTCCTACGAGCAGTACTTC. Protein sequence: CASSLVLGQSSYEQYF.

This clonotype was seen at least ten times. The chain is built from TRBV9 and TRBJ2-3; D call uncertain. The CDR3 runs 13 residues. The V gene's germline CDR1 is SGDLS and CDR2 YYNGEE. V was cut by 0 bases and J by 6 bases, with 8 bases left in between. CDR3 nucleotides: TGTGCCAGCAGCGTAGCTGACGGGGATACGCAGTATTTT. This gives the protein CASSVADGDTQYF.

Points on this clonotype: This may be a read error: a much more frequent sequence differs by one nucleotide. CDR3 loop: CASSAHRGRNYGYTF. The CDR3, as DNA: TGTGCCAGCAGTGCCCACAGGGGAAGGAACTATGGCTACACCTTC. The genes are TRBV6-5 and TRBJ1-2; TRBD1 matches at 7 bases. CDR3 length: 15 amino acids. The J segment lost 2 bases and the V segment lost 5 bases, leaving 8 bases of the junction unmatched. The germline gives CDR1 MNHEY, CDR2 SVGAGI.

This clonotype came up many times. The J gene is TRBJ1-2, the V gene TRBV25-1; a possible D gene is TRBD1 (5 bases). CDR3 length: 17 residues. Trimming cost V 5 bases and J 4 bases, with 23 bases left between them. Looked up from germline, CDR1 is MGHDK and CDR2 is SYGVNS. For the CDR3, the DNA is TGTGCCAGCAGTATTTTGACAGAACTGGGAAAGACCTATGGCTACACCTTC. This encodes CASSILTELGKTYGYTF.

This clonotype occurred many times. The chain employs TRBV2 and TRBJ1-3; 8 nucleotides agree with TRBD1. The V gene's germline CDR1 is SNHLY and CDR2 FYNNEI. V dropped 4 bases and J dropped 3; count of bases not matched to a gene: 2. This CDR3 spans 14 amino acids. The CDR3 DNA is TGTGCCAGCAGTGCTGACAGGGGTGGAAACACCATATATTTT. This encodes CASSADRGGNTIYF.

This clonotype was recorded many times. The J gene is TRBJ2-7, the V gene TRBV10-3, with 8 bases fitting TRBD1. CDR1 is ENHRY and CDR2 is SYGVKD in the germline V gene. This CDR3 has 14 residues. Trimming cost V 7 bases and J 2 bases; bases outside gene matches: 7. The CDR3 bases are TGTGCCATCACCCCGGACAGGGCTACCTACGAGCAGTACTTC. Protein: CAITPDRATYEQYF.

As for this clonotype: A much larger clone is a single base away; this may be a read error. The conserved final phenylalanine or tryptophan is absent from the CDR3, which likely points to a read error. The chain is built from TRBV12-3 or TRBV12-4 and TRBJ1-1, with D unclear. The CDR3 totals 11 residues. Trimming cost V 3 bases and J 7 bases, with 6 bases left between them. The CDR3 loop is CASSFSLEAFS. The CDR3 DNA sequence: TGTGCCAGCAGTTTTAGCCTTGAAGCTTTCTCT.

The V gene is TRBV6-5, the J gene TRBJ1-5; D is undetermined. Germline CDR1 MNHEY, CDR2 SVGAGI. The V gene lost 5 bases and the J gene lost 0 bases, with 8 bases spanning the gap. There are 14 residues in the CDR3. The CDR3, as DNA: TGTGCCAGCAGTGCCGAGATTAGCAATCAGCCCCAGCATTTT. It is translated as CASSAEISNQPQHF.

The sample holds many counts of this clonotype. V gene TRBV6-5 combines with J gene TRBJ2-1, with a possible D match to TRBD1 (5 bases). Germline CDR1 MNHEY, CDR2 SVGAGI. V lost 8 bases, J lost 2 bases, and 16 bases lay in between. The CDR3 length is 15 residues. The CDR3 nucleotides read TGTGCCAGCCGGGTAGGGGAAGTAGCCTACAATGAGCAGTTCTTC. Translated, it gives CASRVGEVAYNEQFF.